A single sample is the source of the 28 T cell receptor beta chains below, sequenced in a study of blood T cell repertoires in COVID-19. Assay used: immunoSEQ multiplex PCR; TCRdb lists only in-frame clones, some missing. This sample has about 40,000 clones, with about 90% found just once. Source material: peripheral blood. These receptors all stem from a woman in her 70s with acute or convalescent COVID-19.

The chain joins TRBV14 to TRBJ2-1; D perhaps matches TRBD2 (6 bases). V was cut by 2 bases and J by 10 bases, with 18 bases left in between. This CDR3 is 15 amino acids long. The V gene's germline CDR1 is SGHDN and CDR2 FVKESK. CDR3 protein: CASSQRATRTKEQFF. DNA of the CDR3: TGTGCCAGCAGCCAAAGGGCGACCAGGACTAAGGAGCAGTTCTTC. Full variable domain (outside the CDR3, taken from reference TRBV14 and TRBJ2-1): EAGVTQFPSHSVIEKGQTVTLRCDPISGHDNLYWYRRVMGKEIKFLLHFVKESKQDESGMPNNRFLAERTGGTYSTLKVQPAELEDSGVYFCASSQRATRTKEQFFGPGTRLTVL.

The chain carries TRBV5-1 and TRBJ2-5; TRBD1 agrees at 10 bases. Germline V gives CDR1 SGHRS, CDR2 YFSETQ. The CDR3 is 15 residues long. V was pared by 3 bases and J by 5 bases, with 7 bases of the junction left unmatched. CDR3 loop: CASSSQTGGLETQYF. DNA of the CDR3: TGCGCCAGCAGCTCCCAGACAGGGGGCTTGGAGACCCAGTACTTC.

This sequence joins TRBV4-3 and TRBJ2-1, with 9 bases fitting TRBD2. The V and J ends lost 1 base and 10 bases, in that order; junction bases with no gene match: 11. The V gene's germline CDR1 is LGHNA and CDR2 YSLEER. This CDR3 has 16 residues. CDR3 loop: CASSQGQGLAGLEQFF. In DNA, the CDR3 is TGCGCCAGCAGCCAAGGTCAAGGGCTAGCGGGGTTGGAGCAGTTCTTC.

The chain uses TRBV10-1 and TRBJ2-3; D uncertain. This CDR3 region has 12 residues. The V gene lost 8 bases and the J gene lost 2 bases, with 8 bases spanning the gap. Germline V gene data show CDR1 as WNHNN and CDR2 as SYGVQD (reference sequence). In DNA form, the CDR3 reads TGCGCCAGCGAAGACAACACAGATACGCAGTATTTT. Translation: CASEDNTDTQYF.

V is TRBV9 and J is TRBJ2-1, with 10 bases identical to TRBD2. CDR1 is SGDLS, CDR2 YYNGEE, per germline. The CDR3 spans 18 residues. Trimming removed 0 bases from V and 9 bases from J; junction bases left unmatched: 15. This CDR3 is CASSVDLLAGGKGSEQFF. The CDR3 DNA reads TGTGCCAGCAGCGTAGACCTCTTAGCGGGAGGAAAAGGAAGTGAGCAGTTCTTC.

J is TRBJ1-1 and V is TRBV19; D unclear. V lost 2 bases and J lost 0, with 13 bases in between. Germline V gene sequence: CDR1 LNHDA, CDR2 SQIVND (reference sequence). The CDR3 covers 16 residues. CDR3 in amino acids: CASSITRAGMNTEAFF. In nucleotides, the CDR3 is TGTGCCAGTAGTATAACGAGGGCGGGAATGAACACTGAAGCTTTCTTT.

The chain couples TRBV3-1 (or the pseudogene TRBV3-2) to TRBJ2-5, with 11 bases aligning to TRBD2. This CDR3 contains 15 residues. V lost 4 bases and J lost 2; bases outside the gene matches: 3. The germline gives CDR1 LGHDT, CDR2 YNNKEL (reference sequence). In nucleotides, the CDR3 is TGTGCCAGCAGCCCATGGACTAGCGGGCAAGAGACCCAGTACTTC. Translated, it gives CASSPWTSGQETQYF.

This rearrangement joins TRBV2 to TRBJ2-3; D may be TRBD2 (6 bases). Per the germline V gene, CDR1 is SNHLY and CDR2 is FYNNEI. The CDR3 runs 16 residues. Trimming left V 5 bases short and J 7 bases short, with 22 bases between. CDR3 DNA: TGTGCCAGCAGTCTAGACTCTAGCGCGAACGCCTATACGCAGTATTTT. Translated: CASSLDSSANAYTQYF.

V gene TRBV11-3 combines with J gene TRBJ2-2; 7 bases match TRBD2. CDR3 length equals 15 residues. From germline, CDR1 is SGHNT and CDR2 YENEEA. The junction had 5 bases not matched to a gene; V was cut back by 1 base and J by 6 bases. This CDR3 reads CASSLAGGGSGELFF. CDR3 coding DNA: TGTGCCAGCAGCTTAGCCGGGGGAGGGTCCGGGGAGCTGTTTTTT.

V gene TRBV6-5 combines with J gene TRBJ1-1; D is unresolved. Germline CDR1 MNHEY, CDR2 SVGAGI. The CDR3 length is 16 residues. V lost 0 bases to trimming and J lost 4 bases, with 15 bases between them. This CDR3 is CASSYSTLLGGTEAFF. CDR3 coding DNA: TGTGCCAGCAGTTACTCGACGTTACTAGGAGGCACTGAAGCTTTCTTT.

This clone has a single count. The chain is built from TRBV28 and TRBJ2-3; 7 bases are a match to TRBD2. CDR3 length equals 14 residues. Trimming cost V 3 bases and J 1 base; bases outside gene matches: 1. CDR1 MDHEN and CDR2 SYDVKM come from the germline V gene. The CDR3 DNA sequence: TGTGCCAGCAGTTTGGGGGGGGGCACAGATACGCAGTATTTT. Its translation is CASSLGGGTDTQYF.

This sequence joins TRBV11-3 and TRBJ2-1; 8 bases are shared with TRBD2. Trimming cost V 6 bases and J 2 bases; bases outside gene matches: 3. Germline CDR1 and CDR2: SGHNT and YENEEA. This CDR3 comprises 14 residues. As DNA, the CDR3 is TGTGCCAGCAGTTCGGGAGGGGCCTACAATGAGCAGTTCTTC. It codes for CASSSGGAYNEQFF.

The CDR3 DNA reads TGTGCCAGCAGCTTAGCCAGGGGTCCTTATACTAACTATGGCTACACCTTC. It codes for CASSLARGPYTNYGYTF. The J gene is TRBJ1-2, the V gene TRBV7-9, with D possibly TRBD1 on 6 matching bases. CDR1 SEHNR and CDR2 FQNEAQ come from the germline V gene (reference sequence). V was clipped by 0 bases and J by 0 bases, with 14 bases between them. The length of the CDR3 is 17 residues.

The chain uses TRBV6-5 and TRBJ2-7, with D tentatively TRBD1 (6 bases). The CDR3 has 13 residues. CDR1 is MNHEY, CDR2 SVGAGI, per germline. Trimming took 5 bases from V and 6 from J, leaving 14 bases between them. CDR3 amino acids: CASSNRETIEQYV. The CDR3 region has the DNA TGTGCCAGCAGTAACAGGGAGACGATCGAGCAGTACGTC.

This sequence joins TRBV6-6 and TRBJ2-1, with D maybe TRBD1 (8 bases). The V end was cut by 6 bases, the J end by 8 bases, with 14 bases between. CDR1 is MNHNY, CDR2 SVGAGI, per germline (reference sequence). This CDR3 has 13 amino acids. The CDR3 spells CASRRQGRDEQFF. CDR3 nucleotide sequence: TGTGCCAGCAGAAGACAGGGGAGGGATGAGCAGTTCTTC.

This clone was detected only a few times. J is TRBJ2-3 and V is TRBV6-2 or TRBV6-3; maybe TRBD1 (6 bases). There are 15 residues in the CDR3. The germline gives CDR1 MNHEY, CDR2 SVGEGT. Trimming shortened V by 4 bases and J by 1 base, and 12 bases separated the two germline ends. The CDR3 region is CASSLAQGGTDTQYF. The CDR3 nucleotides are TGTGCCAGCAGTTTAGCACAGGGTGGCACAGATACGCAGTATTTT.

CDR3 residues: CASSLNGVGNTIYF. The CDR3 DNA is TGTGCCAGCAGCTTAAACGGAGTTGGAAACACCATATATTTT. The chain employs TRBV7-2 and TRBJ1-3; D gene ambiguous. The CDR3 consists of 14 residues. Trimming left V 2 bases short and J 3 bases short, with 8 bases between. Looked up from germline, CDR1 is SGHTA and CDR2 is FQGNSA. Full variable domain (remainder filled in from reference TRBV7-2 and TRBJ1-3): GAGVSQSPSNKVTEKGKDVELRCDPISGHTALYWYRQSLGQGLEFLIYFQGNSAPDKSGLPSDRFSAERTGGSVSTLTIQRTQQEDSAVYLCASSLNGVGNTIYFGEGSWLTVV.

The chain recombines TRBV5-1 with TRBJ1-1; maybe TRBD1 (5 bases). CDR1 is SGHRS and CDR2 is YFSETQ in the germline V gene. The length of the CDR3 is 15 residues. The V end lost 4 bases, the J end lost 4 bases, and 17 bases lay between the germline ends. The CDR3 region has the DNA TGCGCCAGCAGCCCCCTTGGAGGGGCTGCCACTGAAGCTTTCTTT. It codes for CASSPLGGAATEAFF.

The chain couples TRBV27 to TRBJ1-4, with D perhaps matching TRBD1 (6 bases). Trimming took off 7 bases at V and 1 base at J, with 10 bases between the two ends. The germline V gene has CDR1 MNHEY and CDR2 SMNVEV (reference sequence). The CDR3 loop spans 14 amino acids. For the CDR3, the DNA is TGTGCCAGCAACCAGACAGGAACTAATGAAAAACTGTTTTTT. It specifies CASNQTGTNEKLFF.

The J gene is TRBJ1-1, the V gene TRBV6-6; tentatively, D is TRBD1 (6 bases). The germline V gene encodes CDR1 MNHNY and CDR2 SVGAGI (reference sequence). Trimming removed 10 bases at V and 6 bases at J, with 18 bases between. CDR3 length: 13 amino acids. CDR3 bases: TGTGCCACAACGGGGGGGCGGATATCTGAAGCTTTCTTT. Its translation is CATTGGRISEAFF.

J is TRBJ1-3 and V is TRBV5-1; D may be TRBD1 (5 bases). This CDR3 spans 14 amino acids. Per the germline V gene, CDR1 is SGHRS and CDR2 is YFSETQ. Trimming pared 2 bases from V and 0 bases from J, leaving 6 bases between. The CDR3 is CASSFQGSGNTIYF. The CDR3 coding sequence is TGCGCCAGCAGCTTCCAGGGCTCTGGAAACACCATATATTTT.

This clone came up a few times. The chain uses TRBV10-2 and TRBJ2-7; 13 bases line up with TRBD2. With 6 bases clipped from V and 3 bases from J, the junction kept 5 bases outside the gene matches. CDR3 length: 15 residues. Germline V CDR1 and CDR2: WSHSY, SAAADI. The CDR3 reads CASSGTSGDRYEQYV. Written as DNA, the CDR3 is TGCGCCAGCAGCGGGACTAGCGGGGACCGCTACGAGCAGTACGTC.

This sequence joins TRBV7-9 and TRBJ2-1; TRBD1 matches 8 bases. The germline gives CDR1 SEHNR, CDR2 FQNEAQ (reference sequence). The CDR3 consists of 15 residues. V shed 1 base, J shed 6 bases, and the junction held 5 bases outside the gene matches. In DNA, the CDR3 is TGTGCCAGCAGCTTAGGGCAGGGGGCTTTCAATGAGCAGTTCTTC. It translates to CASSLGQGAFNEQFF.

CDR3 residues: CASSVAGSTDTQYF. The DNA for the CDR3 is TGTGCCAGCAGCGTAGCAGGGTCTACAGATACGCAGTATTTT. The chain is built from TRBV9 and TRBJ2-3, with D possibly matching TRBD1 (5 bases). Germline lookup yields CDR1 SGDLS and CDR2 YYNGEE. The CDR3 spans 14 residues. V lost 0 bases to trimming and J lost 3 bases, with 8 bases between them.

This chain uses TRBV6-4 with TRBJ2-3; 10 positions match TRBD2. The CDR3 has 16 amino acids. Germline V gene data show CDR1 as MRHNA and CDR2 as SNTAGT. V lost 5 bases to trimming and J lost 1 base; unmatched junction nucleotides: 6. The chain's CDR3 is CASSSGLAAGTDTQYF. As DNA, the CDR3 is TGTGCCAGCAGTTCTGGACTAGCGGCGGGCACAGATACGCAGTATTTT.

The chain recombines TRBV3-1 (or the pseudogene TRBV3-2) with TRBJ1-2; D unresolved. The CDR3 contains 13 residues. Between the trimmed V and J ends, which lost 1 base and 4 bases, there was a span of 7 bases. Germline V CDR1 and CDR2: LGHDT, YNNKEL (reference sequence). The CDR3 DNA follows: TGTGCCAGCAGCCAAGTCGTCAGCTATGGCTACACCTTC. It specifies CASSQVVSYGYTF.

The chain combines TRBV7-9 with TRBJ2-5, with TRBD1 matching 8 bases. Germline CDR1 reads SEHNR; CDR2 reads FQNEAQ (reference sequence). Trimming removed 5 bases from V and 5 bases from J; junction bases left unmatched: 10. There are 15 residues in the CDR3. Here the CDR3 reads CASSTQTGTGETQYF. The CDR3 nucleotides read TGTGCCAGCAGCACCCAAACCGGGACAGGCGAGACCCAGTACTTC.

The chain employs TRBV4-3 and TRBJ2-3, with 10 bases that match TRBD2. Germline V gene lookup returns CDR1 LGHNA and CDR2 YSLEER. The CDR3 loop spans 16 amino acids. With 0 bases clipped from V and 5 bases from J, the junction kept 5 bases outside the gene matches. The CDR3 bases are TGCGCCAGCAGCCAAGATCTAGCGGGAGTTGGAGATACGCAGTATTTT. As protein: CASSQDLAGVGDTQYF.